These T cell receptor beta chains were read from a single sample in a study of cytomegalovirus exposure and HLA in healthy donors. TCRdb keeps only in-frame clones here, not all; method: immunoSEQ multiplex PCR. The sample data list 200,000 to 250,000 clones. Sequenced: PBMCs. The receptor set was obtained from a woman aged 25 to 39 in good health and CMV-seropositive. Both conserved end residues are part of each CDR3. The D gene is left open where the match is weak.

J gene: TRBJ2-7
V gene: TRBV7-9
D gene: -
CDR3 protein: CASSLSISYEQYF
CDR3 DNA: TGTGCCAGCAGCTTATCCATATCCTACGAGCAGTACTTC

J gene: TRBJ2-7
V gene: TRBV28
D gene: TRBD1
CDR3 protein: CASSFQGVSYEQYF
CDR3 DNA: TGTGCCAGCAGTTTCCAGGGGGTCTCCTACGAGCAGTACTTC

J gene: TRBJ2-3
V gene: TRBV27
D gene: -
CDR3 protein: CAAAPSTDTQYF
CDR3 DNA: TGTGCCGCAGCGCCTAGCACAGATACGCAGTATTTT

J gene: TRBJ1-2
V gene: TRBV28
D gene: -
CDR3 protein: CASSFSGVDGYTF
CDR3 DNA: TGTGCCAGCAGTTTTTCGGGGGTGGATGGCTACACCTTC

J gene: TRBJ2-2
V gene: TRBV30
D gene: -
CDR3 protein: CAWSLTGELFF
CDR3 DNA: TGTGCCTGGAGTCTCACCGGGGAGCTGTTTTTT

J gene: TRBJ2-2
V gene: TRBV28
D gene: TRBD1
CDR3 protein: CASSSSRTGHPGELFF
CDR3 DNA: TGTGCCAGCAGTTCCTCCCGGACAGGCCACCCCGGGGAGCTGTTTTTT

J gene: TRBJ1-1
V gene: TRBV7-2
D gene: -
CDR3 protein: CASSLTGAKNTEAFF
CDR3 DNA: TGTGCCAGCAGCCTTACTGGGGCGAAGAACACTGAAGCTTTCTTT

J gene: TRBJ1-5
V gene: TRBV6-1
D gene: -
CDR3 protein: CASSVAGSNQPQHF
CDR3 DNA: TGTGCCAGCAGTGTGGCAGGGAGCAATCAGCCCCAGCATTTT

J gene: TRBJ2-7
V gene: TRBV5-1
D gene: TRBD2
CDR3 protein: CASSLASGTSGGGDEQYF
CDR3 DNA: TGCGCCAGCAGCTTGGCCTCGGGGACTAGCGGGGGGGGCGACGAGCAGTACTTC

J gene: TRBJ2-1
V gene: TRBV5-1
D gene: -
CDR3 protein: CASSLASGGSYNEQFF
CDR3 DNA: TGCGCCAGCAGCTTGGCTTCAGGAGGTTCCTACAATGAGCAGTTCTTC

J gene: TRBJ2-1
V gene: TRBV5-1
D gene: -
CDR3 protein: CASRVPGANEQFF
CDR3 DNA: TGCGCCAGCAGGGTGCCAGGGGCCAATGAGCAGTTCTTC

J gene: TRBJ2-5
V gene: TRBV10-3
D gene: -
CDR3 protein: CAISGGKETQYF
CDR3 DNA: TGTGCCATCAGTGGCGGGAAAGAGACCCAGTACTTC

J gene: TRBJ2-6
V gene: TRBV11-2
D gene: -
CDR3 protein: CASSPYRDYISGANVLTF
CDR3 DNA: TGTGCCAGCAGCCCCTACAGGGATTATATTTCTGGGGCCAACGTCCTGACTTTC

J gene: TRBJ1-2
V gene: TRBV19
D gene: TRBD1
CDR3 protein: CASSIPDRRKANYGYTF
CDR3 DNA: TGTGCCAGTAGTATCCCGGACAGGAGGAAGGCTAACTATGGCTACACCTTC

J gene: TRBJ1-3
V gene: TRBV18
D gene: -
CDR3 protein: CASSPIPGDVAGNTIYF
CDR3 DNA: TGTGCCAGCTCACCAATCCCCGGGGATGTCGCTGGAAACACCATATATTTT

J gene: TRBJ2-2
V gene: TRBV21-1
D gene: -
CDR3 protein: CASSKVRGRTPGELFF
CDR3 DNA: TGTGCCAGCAGCAAAGTAAGGGGGCGGACTCCCGGGGAGCTGTTTTTT

J gene: TRBJ1-2
V gene: TRBV6-5
D gene: -
CDR3 protein: CASSYNRDNYGYTF
CDR3 DNA: TGTGCCAGCAGTTACAACAGGGATAACTATGGCTACACCTTC

J gene: TRBJ1-4
V gene: TRBV19
D gene: TRBD1
CDR3 protein: CASGPLDREGEKLFF
CDR3 DNA: TGTGCCAGTGGACCTTTGGACAGGGAGGGTGAAAAACTGTTTTTT

J gene: TRBJ2-2
V gene: TRBV2
D gene: TRBD2
CDR3 protein: CASSEYASGGGELFF
CDR3 DNA: TGTGCCAGCAGTGAATATGCTAGCGGGGGTGGGGAGCTGTTTTTT

J gene: TRBJ2-1
V gene: TRBV12-5
D gene: TRBD2
CDR3 protein: CASGPPRGGRAFYNEQFF
CDR3 DNA: TGTGCTAGTGGTCCTCCTCGGGGGGGGCGGGCCTTCTACAATGAGCAGTTCTTC

J gene: TRBJ2-1
V gene: TRBV6-5
D gene: TRBD2
CDR3 protein: CASSYSLAAPNNEQFF
CDR3 DNA: TGTGCCAGCAGTTACTCGCTAGCGGCTCCGAACAATGAGCAGTTCTTC

J gene: TRBJ1-2
V gene: TRBV5-1
D gene: -
CDR3 protein: CASSFGDEGYGYTF
CDR3 DNA: TGCGCCAGCAGCTTCGGAGACGAGGGTTATGGCTACACCTTC